This T cell receptor (beta chain) was identified in a study of cytomegalovirus exposure and HLA in healthy donors. The length of the CDR3 is 14 residues. The germline V and J ends were trimmed by 2 bases and 0 bases, with 7 bases remaining between them. Germline loops: CDR1 SEHNR, CDR2 FQNEAQ (reference sequence). At collection, donors were nominally healthy, but unrecorded immune exposures were probable. Points on this clone: The target antigen is unknown.

General observations from the study: Within a later analysis, the majority of CMV-associated TCR beta chains appeared HLA-restricted.

The primer mix had 60 Vbeta and 13 Jbeta primers. Sequenced by immunoSEQ multiplex PCR; TCRdb stores in-frame clones only, minus some. Here the sample table reports some 110,000 clones. The sample was PBMCs. The genes are TRBV7-9 and TRBJ1-1, with D uncertain. The sequence derives from a man aged 35 to 55 in good health and CMV-seropositive. The chain's CDR3 is CASSLSSMNTEAFF. The CDR3 coding sequence is TGTGCCAGCAGCTTAAGTTCTATGAACACTGAAGCTTTCTTT.